The 20 T cell receptor beta chains below all came from one sample that was sequenced in a study of blood T cell repertoires in COVID-19. Method: immunoSEQ multiplex PCR; TCRdb's copy keeps in-frame clones and lacks some. The sample lists 75,000 to 85,000 clones, 75% to 90% occurring once. The specimen was peripheral blood. These receptors originate from a man in his fifties with active COVID-19.

The chain employs TRBV4-1 and TRBJ1-4, with 8 positions matching TRBD1. V lost 3 bases to trimming and J lost 2 bases; unmatched junction nucleotides: 8. From germline, CDR1 is MGHRA and CDR2 YSYEKL. The CDR3 is 17 residues long. CDR3 protein: CASSHSDRGGTNEKLFF. The CDR3 nucleotides are TGCGCCAGCAGCCACAGTGACAGGGGAGGGACTAATGAAAAACTGTTTTTT.

The chain uses TRBV2 and TRBJ2-1; 8 nucleotides match TRBD1. The CDR3 totals 14 residues. J gave up 2 bases and V 6 bases, and 3 bases lay outside the gene matches. Germline V gene data show CDR1 as SNHLY and CDR2 as FYNNEI. The CDR3 DNA reads as TGTGCCAGCAGGAGGACAGGGCCCTACAATGAGCAGTTCTTC. This codes for CASRRTGPYNEQFF.

The rearrangement uses TRBV29-1 and TRBJ1-4; D gene unclear. CDR3 size: 13 residues. Germline values: CDR1 SQVTM, CDR2 ANQGSEA. Trimming shortened V by 7 bases and J by 6 bases, and 15 bases separated the two germline ends. The CDR3 region has the DNA TGCAGCGCCGGAGGAAACAACCATGAAAAACTGTTTTTT. This gives the protein CSAGGNNHEKLFF.

V and J are TRBV30 and TRBJ1-6; D possibly corresponds to TRBD1 (6 bases). The CDR3 totals 16 residues. Germline assignment: CDR1 GTSNPN and CDR2 SVGIG (reference sequence). Trimming removed 4 bases at V and 4 bases at J, with 17 bases between. The CDR3 loop is CAWTIRGRYYNSPLHF. The CDR3 nucleotides are TGTGCCTGGACGATCAGGGGAAGATATTATAATTCACCCCTCCACTTT.

The V gene is TRBV7-2, the J gene TRBJ2-1, with a possible D match to TRBD2 (6 bases). This CDR3 has 15 amino acids. Germline V CDR1 and CDR2: SGHTA, FQGNSA. Trimming cost V 1 base and J 2 bases, with 9 bases left between them. The CDR3 region is CASSLGGGPYNEQFF. DNA of the CDR3: TGTGCCAGCAGCTTAGGGGGAGGCCCCTACAATGAGCAGTTCTTC.

The chain has TRBV29-1 and TRBJ1-1; 9 nucleotides match TRBD1. Germline V gene lookup returns CDR1 SQVTM and CDR2 ANQGSEA. The CDR3 sequence is 15 residues long. J was trimmed by 5 bases and V by 6 bases; bases with no gene match: 13. CDR3 protein: CSVGDRAGARTEAFF. CDR3 in DNA: TGCAGCGTAGGGGACAGGGCGGGGGCGAGGACTGAAGCTTTCTTT.

The chain combines TRBV7-2 with TRBJ1-5; a weak D match, TRBD1 (6 bases). Germline CDR1 reads SGHTA; CDR2 reads FQGNSA. The length of the CDR3 is 15 residues. The V and J ends lost 5 bases and 5 bases respectively, with 16 bases between them. The CDR3 here is CASSRLTGKDQPQHF. CDR3 bases: TGTGCCAGCAGCCGTTTAACAGGGAAGGATCAGCCCCAGCATTTT. Full variable domain (outside the CDR3, taken from reference TRBV7-2 and TRBJ1-5): GAGVSQSPSNKVTEKGKDVELRCDPISGHTALYWYRQSLGQGLEFLIYFQGNSAPDKSGLPSDRFSAERTGGSVSTLTIQRTQQEDSAVYLCASSRLTGKDQPQHFGDGTRLSIL.

V is TRBV12-3 or TRBV12-4 and J is TRBJ2-7; weak D call: TRBD2 (5 bases). The germline V and J ends were trimmed by 6 bases and 2 bases, with 11 bases remaining between them. The CDR3 totals 13 residues. CDR3 sequence reads: CASSVGVPYEQYF. The CDR3 nucleotides are TGTGCCAGCAGCGTCGGGGTACCCTACGAGCAGTACTTC.

The sample holds one count of this clone. The genes are TRBV15 and TRBJ1-6; D call uncertain. V was shortened by 0 bases and J by 8 bases, with 11 bases between the two germline ends. CDR3 size: 15 residues. CDR1 and CDR2 (germline): LNHNV, YYDKDF (reference sequence). CDR3 in amino acids: CATSRDVSGYSPLHF. The DNA of the CDR3 is TGTGCCACCAGCAGAGATGTTTCGGGTTATTCACCCCTCCACTTT. Complete variable domain (other parts from reference TRBV15 and TRBJ1-6): DAMVIQNPRYQVTQFGKPVTLSCSQTLNHNVMYWYQQKSSQAPKLLFHYYDKDFNNEADTPDNFQSRRPNTSFCFLDIRSPGLGDTAMYLCATSRDVSGYSPLHFGNGTRLTVT.

J is TRBJ2-3 and V is TRBV5-1; 8 positions agree with TRBD1. Looked up from germline, CDR1 is SGHRS and CDR2 is YFSETQ. V gave up 5 bases and J gave up 2 bases; unmatched junction bases: 13. The CDR3 consists of 17 residues. CDR3 sequence (DNA): TGCGCCAGCAGGACATTACAGGGGGAATGGAACACAGATACGCAGTATTTT. This encodes CASRTLQGEWNTDTQYF.

The chain joins TRBV2 to TRBJ2-3; weak D call: TRBD2 (5 bases). Per germline, CDR1 SNHLY and CDR2 FYNNEI. The V end lost 7 bases, the J end lost 0 bases, and 17 bases lay between the germline ends. This CDR3 contains 16 residues. The CDR3 region is CASMDGWRTSTDTQYF. CDR3 nucleotide sequence: TGTGCCAGCATGGATGGATGGCGGACTAGCACAGATACGCAGTATTTT.

The chain is built from TRBV11-2 and TRBJ1-6, with TRBD1 matching 8 bases. Germline V gene lookup returns CDR1 SGHAT and CDR2 FQNNGV. J gave up 7 bases and V 5 bases, and 7 bases lay outside the gene matches. This CDR3 has 15 residues. In nucleotides, the CDR3 is TGTGCCAGCAGCGCCCCTGGGGACAGGAATTCACCCCTCCACTTT. Translation: CASSAPGDRNSPLHF.

The genes are TRBV9 and TRBJ1-1, with TRBD1 as a possible D gene (6 bases). Germline CDR1 reads SGDLS; CDR2 reads YYNGEE. The V and J ends lost 0 bases and 1 base respectively, with 13 bases between them. The CDR3 totals 16 residues. CDR3 sequence: CASSVAKDRPNTEAFF. The CDR3 DNA reads TGTGCCAGCAGCGTAGCGAAGGACAGACCGAACACTGAAGCTTTCTTT.

This clone was picked up one time. This chain uses TRBV13 with TRBJ1-1; 10 bases are a match to TRBD1. Germline CDR1 is PRHDT and CDR2 is FYEKMQ (reference sequence). V lost 0 bases, J lost 0 bases, and 7 bases stayed unmatched. This CDR3 has 18 residues. CDR3 amino acids: CASSLGLSTGGMNTEAFF. The CDR3, as DNA: TGTGCCAGCAGCTTAGGCCTTTCGACAGGGGGCATGAACACTGAAGCTTTCTTT.

The J gene is TRBJ2-3, the V gene TRBV10-2; no firm D call. V lost 7 bases to trimming and J lost 5 bases, with 13 bases between them. The germline gives CDR1 WSHSY, CDR2 SAAADI. This CDR3 contains 13 residues. The CDR3 region is CASIPNQVDTQYF. DNA of the CDR3: TGCGCCAGCATACCGAATCAGGTAGATACGCAGTATTTT.

This clone was picked up a small number of times. V gene TRBV5-5 combines with J gene TRBJ1-5; D uncertain. Germline V lookup: CDR1 SGHKS, CDR2 YYEKEE (reference sequence). Trimming cost V 0 bases and J 1 base, with 5 bases left between them. The CDR3 runs to 14 residues. CDR3 DNA sequence: TGTGCCAGCAGCTTGGCCCCGAGCAATCAGCCCCAGCATTTT. As protein: CASSLAPSNQPQHF. The whole variable domain, remainder taken from reference TRBV5-5 and TRBJ1-5, is DAGVTQSPTHLIKTRGQQVTLRCSPISGHKSVSWYQQVLGQGPQFIFQYYEKEERGRGNFPDRFSARQFPNYSSELNVNALLLGDSALYLCASSLAPSNQPQHFGDGTRLSIL.

This chain uses TRBV24-1 with TRBJ1-1, with 9 bases lining up with TRBD1. Trimming at V came to 6 bases and at J to 4 bases, leaving 8 bases not matched to a gene. Germline assignment: CDR1 KGHDR and CDR2 SFDVKD. The CDR3 is 15 amino acids. CDR3 sequence (DNA): TGTGCCACCAGTACGGGACAGGGTAGCGGCACTGAAGCTTTCTTT. It translates to CATSTGQGSGTEAFF.

The chain uses TRBV6-5 and TRBJ1-1; D perhaps matches TRBD1 (5 bases). Germline-derived CDR1 and CDR2 are MNHEY and SVGAGI. This CDR3 spans 13 amino acids. V lost 6 bases and J lost 0, with 8 bases in between. The CDR3 region has the DNA TGTGCCAGCAGGGAGACAGTGAACACTGAAGCTTTCTTT. This encodes CASRETVNTEAFF.

This chain joins TRBV9 and TRBJ2-2, with unresolved D. The V gene lost 0 bases and the J gene lost 3 bases, with 12 bases spanning the gap. Germline CDR1 is SGDLS and CDR2 is YYNGEE. CDR3 length: 16 amino acids. The DNA for the CDR3 is TGTGCCAGCAGCGTAGAGCTGGGCAAGGACACCGGGGAGCTGTTTTTT. This gives the protein CASSVELGKDTGELFF.

The chain uses TRBV7-9 and TRBJ1-3; TRBD1 matches 8 bases. Germline V lookup: CDR1 SEHNR, CDR2 FQNEAQ (reference sequence). This CDR3 has 15 residues. J gave up 3 bases and V 7 bases, and 8 bases lay outside the gene matches. The CDR3 region is CASTKNRGSGNTIYF. The CDR3 DNA sequence: TGTGCCAGCACCAAAAACAGGGGGAGTGGAAACACCATATATTTT. Full variable domain (rest looked up from reference TRBV7-9 and TRBJ1-3): DTGVSQNPRHKITKRGQNVTFRCDPISEHNRLYWYRQTLGQGPEFLTYFQNEAQLEKSRLLSDRFSAERPKGSFSTLEIQRTEQGDSAMYLCASTKNRGSGNTIYFGEGSWLTVV.